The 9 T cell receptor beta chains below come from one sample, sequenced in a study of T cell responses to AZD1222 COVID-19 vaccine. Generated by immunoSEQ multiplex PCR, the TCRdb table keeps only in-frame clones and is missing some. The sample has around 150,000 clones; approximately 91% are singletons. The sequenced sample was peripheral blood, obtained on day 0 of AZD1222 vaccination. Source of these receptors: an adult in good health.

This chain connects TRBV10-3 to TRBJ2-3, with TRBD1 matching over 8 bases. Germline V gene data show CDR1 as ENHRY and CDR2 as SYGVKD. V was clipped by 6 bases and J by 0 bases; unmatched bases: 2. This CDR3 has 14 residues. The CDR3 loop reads CAIRGDRSTDTQYF. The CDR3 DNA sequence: TGTGCCATCAGGGGGGACAGGAGCACAGATACGCAGTATTTT.

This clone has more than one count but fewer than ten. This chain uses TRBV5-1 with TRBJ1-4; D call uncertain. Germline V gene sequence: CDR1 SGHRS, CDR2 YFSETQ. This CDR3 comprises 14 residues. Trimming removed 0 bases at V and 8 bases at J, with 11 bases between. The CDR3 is CASSLGSGDEKLFF. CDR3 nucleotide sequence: TGCGCCAGCAGCTTGGGCTCTGGCGACGAAAAACTGTTTTTT. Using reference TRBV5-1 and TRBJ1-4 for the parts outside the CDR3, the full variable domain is KAGVTQTPRYLIKTRGQQVTLSCSPISGHRSVSWYQQTPGQGLQFLFEYFSETQRNKGNFPGRFSGRQFSNSRSEMNVSTLELGDSALYLCASSLGSGDEKLFFGSGTQLSVL.

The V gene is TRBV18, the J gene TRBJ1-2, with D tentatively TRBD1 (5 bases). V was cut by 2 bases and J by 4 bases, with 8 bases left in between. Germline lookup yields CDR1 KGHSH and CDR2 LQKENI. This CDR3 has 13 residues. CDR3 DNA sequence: TGTGCCAGCTCACCAGACGACAGCTATGGCTACACCTTC. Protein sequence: CASSPDDSYGYTF.

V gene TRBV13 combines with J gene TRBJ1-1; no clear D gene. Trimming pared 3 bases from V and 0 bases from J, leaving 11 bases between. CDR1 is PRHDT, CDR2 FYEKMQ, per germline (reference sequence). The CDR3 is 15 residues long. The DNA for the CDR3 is TGTGCCAGCAGCTTGTCTAGAAAAATGAACACTGAAGCTTTCTTT. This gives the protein CASSLSRKMNTEAFF.

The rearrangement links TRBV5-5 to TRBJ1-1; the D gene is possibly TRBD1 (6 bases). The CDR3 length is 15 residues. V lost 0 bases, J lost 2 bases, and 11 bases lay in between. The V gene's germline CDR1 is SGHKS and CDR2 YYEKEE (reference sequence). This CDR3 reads CASSLVRTDNTEAFF. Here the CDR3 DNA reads TGTGCCAGCAGCTTGGTTAGGACAGATAACACTGAAGCTTTCTTT.

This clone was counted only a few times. DNA of the CDR3: TGTGCCAGCAGCAAAGTGGGCAGGGGGCCGTGCAATCAGCCCCAGCATTTT. It is translated as CASSKVGRGPCNQPQHF. The rearrangement joins TRBV21-1 to TRBJ1-5; the D segment call TRBD1 is taken from the table without a DNA check. TRBV21-1 constitutes a pseudogene. The length of the CDR3 is 17 residues.

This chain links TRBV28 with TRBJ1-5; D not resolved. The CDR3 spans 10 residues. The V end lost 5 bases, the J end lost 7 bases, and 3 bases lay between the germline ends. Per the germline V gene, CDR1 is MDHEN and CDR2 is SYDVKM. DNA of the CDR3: TGTGCCAGCAGTGGACAGCCCCAGCATTTT. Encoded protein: CASSGQPQHF.

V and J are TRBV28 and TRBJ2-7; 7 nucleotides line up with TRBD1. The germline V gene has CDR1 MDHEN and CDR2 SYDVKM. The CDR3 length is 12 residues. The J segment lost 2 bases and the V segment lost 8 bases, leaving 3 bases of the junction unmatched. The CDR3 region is CASRDSTYEQYF. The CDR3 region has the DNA TGTGCCAGCCGGGACAGCACCTACGAGCAGTACTTC.

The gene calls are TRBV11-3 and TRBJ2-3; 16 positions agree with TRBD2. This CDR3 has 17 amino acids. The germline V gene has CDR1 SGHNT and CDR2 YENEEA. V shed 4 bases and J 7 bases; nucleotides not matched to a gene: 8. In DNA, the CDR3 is TGTGCCAGCAGCTCGGGACTAGCGGGAGGGCCTCACAATACGCAGTATTTT. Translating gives CASSSGLAGGPHNTQYF.